This TCR beta chain was sequenced in a study of T cells in Graves' hyperthyroidism and ophthalmopathy. General study points: Stable hyperthyroidism was separated from ophthalmopathy by a model based on 13 V-J features.

Remarks on this clonotype: Its antigen is as yet unknown.

Amplified TCR beta CDR3 regions came from RNA transcripts. The TCR CDR3 first-round RT-PCR relied on the HTBI primer set. TCRdb recomputed calls from the multiplex PCR reads with MiXCR, one row per CDR3 protein. There are around 440,000 distinct CDR3 sequences in the sample; around 16% occur only once, and approximately 7.5% lies in the top ten. V was cut by 7 bases and J by 1 base, with 25 bases left in between. The germline gives CDR1 DFQATT, CDR2 SNEGSKA (reference sequence). The CDR3 contains 17 residues. Sequenced input: blood. The receptor was isolated from a woman in her late teens or twenties with Graves' hyperthyroidism. This chain uses TRBV20-1 with TRBJ1-2; D not resolved. CDR3 loop: CSVPLSRVRTGNYGYTF. The CDR3 bases are TGCAGTGTCCCCCTATCCCGGGTCCGAACTGGTAACTATGGCTACACCTTC.